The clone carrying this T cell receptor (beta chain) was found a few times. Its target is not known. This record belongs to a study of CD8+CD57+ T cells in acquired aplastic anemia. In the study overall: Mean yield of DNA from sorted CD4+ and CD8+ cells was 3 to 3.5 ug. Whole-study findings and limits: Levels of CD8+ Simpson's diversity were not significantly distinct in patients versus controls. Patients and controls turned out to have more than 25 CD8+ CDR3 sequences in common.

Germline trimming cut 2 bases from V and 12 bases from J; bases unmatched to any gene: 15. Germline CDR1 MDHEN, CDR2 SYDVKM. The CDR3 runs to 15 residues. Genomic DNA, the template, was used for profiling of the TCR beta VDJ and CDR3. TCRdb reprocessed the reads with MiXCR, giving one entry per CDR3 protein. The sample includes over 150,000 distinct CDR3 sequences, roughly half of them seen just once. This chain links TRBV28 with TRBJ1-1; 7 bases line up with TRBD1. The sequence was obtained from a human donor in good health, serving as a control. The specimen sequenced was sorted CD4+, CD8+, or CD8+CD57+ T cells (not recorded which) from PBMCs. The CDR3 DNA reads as TGTGCCAGCAGTTTAAACTCCTACACCGGGACAGCGTCTTTCTTT. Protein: CASSLNSYTGTASFF.